This TCR beta chain was profiled in a study of blood T cell repertoires in COVID-19. Across the whole study: T cells, B-cell-depleted T cells, or PBMCs provided the cDNA or gDNA that served as material.

The CDR3 runs 15 residues. Germline values: CDR1 SNHLY, CDR2 FYNNEI. V dropped 8 bases and J dropped 8; count of bases not matched to a gene: 12. In the original analysis: Researchers report that nucleated cell counts were estimated from reference gene primer amplification. Method: immunoSEQ multiplex PCR; TCRdb's copy keeps in-frame clones and lacks some. D and trimming were read from the DNA, whereas the V and J calls and clone size are those reported in that table. The table shows about 47,000 clones, with 84% occurring only once. This clone was observed once. Input material: peripheral blood. The V call is TRBV2, the J call TRBJ1-6; 7 nucleotides match TRBD1. The receptor comes from a man aged 60-69 years with acute or convalescent COVID-19. As DNA, the CDR3 is TGTGCCAGCCGGCCGGAGACAGGGTTTTATTCACCCCTCCACTTT. This codes for CASRPETGFYSPLHF. Together with reference TRBV2 and TRBJ1-6, the CDR3 gives the full variable domain: EPEVTQTPSHQVTQMGQEVILRCVPISNHLYFYWYRQILGQKVEFLVSFYNNEISEKSEIFDDQFSVERPDGSNFTLKIRSTKLEDSAMYFCASRPETGFYSPLHFGNGTRLTVT.